Listed below are T cell receptor beta chains from one sample, sequenced in a study of blood T cell repertoires in COVID-19. This table comes from immunoSEQ multiplex PCR, and its TCRdb copy is limited to in-frame clones, with some not included. The profile shows over 150,000 clones, roughly 84% of them singletons. Source material: peripheral blood. The receptors come from a man between 50 and 59 years old with COVID-19, enrolled during active disease. The CDR3 runs from the conserved cysteine through the conserved F or W. Fields, in order: V gene, D gene, clone size, J gene, CDR3 DNA, CDR3 protein. A D gene is named only where the DNA matches it firmly. Size tells how often a clone was seen (once, few, many) or the class of an expanded clone, and some rows leave it out.

>TRBV4-1|NA|NA|TRBJ2-7
TGCGCCAGCAGCCCCCCCGGACTGCACGAGCAGTACTTC
CASSPPGLHEQYF
>TRBV6-2/TRBV6-3|TRBD1|NA|TRBJ1-2
TGTGCCAGCAGTTTCGTCGGGACAGGGGGCAATGGCTACACCTTC
CASSFVGTGGNGYTF
>TRBV10-3|NA|once|TRBJ2-3
TGTGCCGCCAAACCGTGGCGGAGCACAGATACGCAGTATTTT
CAAKPWRSTDTQYF
>TRBV19|NA|NA|TRBJ1-5
TGTGCCAGTAGTCCCCCAGGGTTCGGTGGTCAGCCCCAGCATTTT
CASSPPGFGGQPQHF
>TRBV12-5|TRBD1|few|TRBJ2-1
TGTGCTAGTGGTTTGGGACAGGGGCCCTACAATGAGCAGTTCTTC
CASGLGQGPYNEQFF
>TRBV3-1/TRBV3-2|NA|NA|TRBJ2-3
TGTGCCAGCAGCCTGGGACTTAGCACAGATACGCAGTATTTT
CASSLGLSTDTQYF
>TRBV4-3|TRBD1|NA|TRBJ1-2
TGCGCCAGCAGCCAAACTTGGACAGGCCGGAACTATGGCTACACCTTC
CASSQTWTGRNYGYTF
>TRBV7-7|NA|once|TRBJ2-3
TGTGCTAGCAGCCCGGGACTGAGCACAGATACGCAGTATTTT
CASSPGLSTDTQYF
>TRBV5-6|TRBD1|NA|TRBJ2-3
TGTGCCAGCAGCTTAGGGACAGGGGTGAGGACAGATACGCAGTATTTT
CASSLGTGVRTDTQYF
>TRBV7-2|NA|few|TRBJ1-5
TGTGCCAGCAGCCCCAGACAACACAATCAGCCCCAGCATTTT
CASSPRQHNQPQHF
>TRBV19|NA|NA|TRBJ1-5
TGTGCCAGTAGTATGGGCGATCGGCGTCAGCCCCAGCATTTT
CASSMGDRRQPQHF
>TRBV25-1|NA|NA|TRBJ2-5
TGTGCCAGCAGTGAAAAAGGAGCGGCCAGACAAGAGACCCAGTACTTC
CASSEKGAARQETQYF
>TRBV15|NA|NA|TRBJ1-6
TGTGCCACCTCAGGAGGGAGTGGGTCACCCCTCCACTTT
CATSGGSGSPLHF
>TRBV27|TRBD2|NA|TRBJ2-5
TGTGCCAGCAGCTCGAGGTTCACTAAACCAGCGGGGGAAGAGACCCAGTACTTC
CASSSRFTKPAGEETQYF
>TRBV10-3|NA|NA|TRBJ1-5
TGTGCCATCAGTGAGTCTGGGGGAGGTGAGGGTCAGCCCCAGCATTTT
CAISESGGGEGQPQHF
>TRBV4-2|TRBD1|NA|TRBJ1-1
TGTGCCAGCAGCCAAGGGGACAGAGGAACTCACGGCGCTTTCTTT
CASSQGDRGTHGAFF
>TRBV5-4|NA|NA|TRBJ1-2
TGTGCCAGCAGCTTGGGCAGGGATATCAACTATGGCTACACCTTC
CASSLGRDINYGYTF
>TRBV15|NA|NA|TRBJ2-7
TGTGCCACCAGCAGAGCGGGAGCTTCTCGCTACGAGCAGTACTTC
CATSRAGASRYEQYF
>TRBV29-1|TRBD1|NA|TRBJ1-1
TGCAGCGCCCGGACAGGGGTGGTGAACACTGAAGCTTTCTTT
CSARTGVVNTEAFF
>TRBV2|NA|NA|TRBJ2-5
TGTGCCAGCAGTGAATTGGCAGGGGTCCAGACCCAGTACTTC
CASSELAGVQTQYF
>TRBV5-6|NA|NA|TRBJ1-2
TGTGCCAGCACCCCGAACGGCCTCGGGGGACCCGCCGGGGGCTACACCTTC
CASTPNGLGGPAGGYTF
>TRBV3-1/TRBV3-2|TRBD2|NA|TRBJ2-1
TGTGCCAGCAGCCGCCGTCTAGCGGGAGCCTACAATGAGCAGTTCTTC
CASSRRLAGAYNEQFF
>TRBV27|TRBD1|NA|TRBJ2-1
TGTGCCAGCAGTTTAGTACTCGCCCCGGGACAGGGTATCTCCTACAATGAGCAGTTCTTC
CASSLVLAPGQGISYNEQFF
>TRBV4-3|NA|once|TRBJ1-2
TGCGCCAGCAGCCAAGAGGGGGCAGGCCTCTTGAGGGGCTACACCTTC
CASSQEGAGLLRGYTF
>TRBV6-5|TRBD2|NA|TRBJ2-7
TGTGCCAGCAGTTCCCAGACTAGCGGGAGGGGGTACGAGCAGTACTTC
CASSSQTSGRGYEQYF
>TRBV2|TRBD2|NA|TRBJ2-7
TGTGCCAGCAGTGATAATCGGGCGGGAGTAGGAGAGCAGTACTTC
CASSDNRAGVGEQYF
>TRBV4-1|NA|NA|TRBJ1-6
TGCGCCAGCAGCCAACCGGGGGATTCACCCCTCCACTTT
CASSQPGDSPLHF
>TRBV7-9|NA|NA|TRBJ2-2
TGTGCCAGCAGCTTAGATGCCGGGACACTGAACACCGGGGAGCTGTTTTTT
CASSLDAGTLNTGELFF
>TRBV7-2|TRBD1|few|TRBJ1-2
TGTGCCAGCAGTTCCACTGAGGGGGCGTTGAGTGGCTACACCTTC
CASSSTEGALSGYTF
>TRBV29-1|TRBD1|NA|TRBJ1-2
TGCAGCGTCCTACAGGGGTTTCGCTATGGCTACACCTTC
CSVLQGFRYGYTF
>TRBV7-9|TRBD1|once|TRBJ2-7
TGTGCCAGCAGCACTATTGACGACAGGGCCAAGGCCGAGCAGTACTTC
CASSTIDDRAKAEQYF
>TRBV2|TRBD1|NA|TRBJ1-5
TGTGCCAGCAGTGAGCAGGGCCAGGGGGCTCAGCCCCAGCATTTT
CASSEQGQGAQPQHF
>TRBV20-1|TRBD2|NA|TRBJ2-7
TGCAGTGGTCTAGCGGGTTACGAGCAGTACTTC
CSGLAGYEQYF
>TRBV5-6|NA|NA|TRBJ2-5
TGTGCCAGCAGCTTGGAGGGAGGGGGAACCCAGTACTTC
CASSLEGGGTQYF
>TRBV5-1|TRBD1|NA|TRBJ2-5
TGCGCCAGCAGCTCCGGGACAGGGGTGGGGGAGACCCAGTACTTC
CASSSGTGVGETQYF
>TRBV7-3|NA|NA|TRBJ2-5
TGTGCCAGCAGCTTAACGTTGGGGACTGGGGAGACCCAGTACTTC
CASSLTLGTGETQYF
>TRBV2|NA|NA|TRBJ1-5
TGTGCCAGCAGTGAATACCAAAGCAGCAATCAGCCCCAGCATTTT
CASSEYQSSNQPQHF
>TRBV7-9|TRBD1|NA|TRBJ1-2
TGTGCCAGCAGCAGGGGACAGGAAGCTAACTATGGCTACACCTTC
CASSRGQEANYGYTF
>TRBV19|TRBD2|NA|TRBJ2-3
TGTGCCAGTAGGGGAAGGACTAGCGGGGTCACAGATACGCAGTATTTT
CASRGRTSGVTDTQYF
>TRBV19|TRBD1|NA|TRBJ2-7
TGTGCCAGTAGTGACCTGAGGGGGCAGGGGATGGGCGAGCAGTACTTC
CASSDLRGQGMGEQYF
>TRBV6-5|NA|NA|TRBJ2-7
TGTGCCAGCACGAATATTCGGGGGACGCACACCGAGCAGTACTTC
CASTNIRGTHTEQYF
>TRBV2|TRBD1|NA|TRBJ1-1
TGTGCCAGCAGGGGACAGGCGAACACTGAAGCTTTCTTT
CASRGQANTEAFF